This T cell receptor (beta chain) was obtained from a study of blood T cell repertoires in COVID-19. In the study overall: COVID-19 samples from acute and convalescent phases originated in the United States, Italy and Spain.

In the source study's methods: Estimation of nucleated cell counts relied on the amplification of reference gene primers. Using immunoSEQ multiplex PCR, the repertoire was profiled, and TCRdb retains in-frame clones only, with some absent. The V and J calls and clone size come from that table; D and trimming were worked out from the DNA. The sample lists fewer than 150,000 clones; roughly nine tenths were seen once. The V gene's germline CDR1 is SGHKS and CDR2 YYEKEE (reference sequence). V was cut by 3 bases and J by 2 bases, with 9 bases left in between. The length of the CDR3 is 14 residues. The specimen sequenced was peripheral blood. This clonotype originated in a man in his sixties or seventies who had recovered from COVID-19. The chain uses TRBV5-5 and TRBJ1-5; possible D gene TRBD1, 6 bases. CDR3 DNA sequence: TGTGCCAGCAGCTCGGGGGGCGGCAATCAGCCCCAGCATTTT. This sequence encodes CASSSGGGNQPQHF.